This passage covers 20 T cell receptor beta chains from one sample sequenced in a study of molecular identifiers for immune sequencing clone quantification. TCRdb itself ran the PCR reads through MiXCR, one entry per CDR3 protein. The sample includes approximately 550,000 distinct CDR3 sequences, about 20% of them seen just once. The sample taken for sequencing was naive CD8+ T cells from blood, with Jurkat cell RNA spiked in. Sample subset: FACS-sorted CD8+CD4-CCR7+CD45RA+ naive T cells. The source is a human donor in good health. Some libraries in this study had Jurkat cell RNA spiked in.

The V and J genes are TRBV9 and TRBJ2-2, with D unclear. This CDR3 contains 15 residues. Looked up from germline, CDR1 is SGDLS and CDR2 is YYNGEE. V lost 0 bases, J lost 2 bases, and 8 bases lay in between. The CDR3 DNA sequence: TGTGCCAGCAGCGTAGGTTGGGGTAACACCGGGGAGCTGTTTTTT. This encodes CASSVGWGNTGELFF.

V and J are TRBV19 and TRBJ2-4; D is unresolved. The germline gives CDR1 LNHDA, CDR2 SQIVND (reference sequence). The CDR3 loop spans 12 amino acids. The V end lost 7 bases, the J end lost 3 bases, and 7 bases lay between the germline ends. The CDR3, as DNA: TGTGCCAGTAAGGCGGACAAAAACATTCAGTACTTC. The encoded protein is CASKADKNIQYF.

The rearrangement uses TRBV6-8 and TRBJ1-5; 9 nucleotides line up with TRBD1. The trim removed 8 bases at V and 7 bases at J, leaving 6 bases unmatched. This CDR3 is 13 amino acids long. Per germline, CDR1 MNHGY and CDR2 SAAAGT. Written as DNA, the CDR3 is TGTGCCAGCCGGGACAGGGTAAACCAGCCCCAGCATTTT. Translation gives CASRDRVNQPQHF.

The chain employs TRBV3-1 and TRBJ2-7; 7 positions agree with TRBD2. CDR1 and CDR2 from the germline V gene are LGHDT and YNNKEL (reference sequence). V lost 1 base and J lost 4; bases outside the gene matches: 7. This CDR3 region has 15 residues. The CDR3 sequence is CASSQAGGGWYEQYF. CDR3 sequence (DNA): TGTGCCAGCAGCCAAGCCGGCGGGGGTTGGTACGAGCAGTACTTC.

This clonotype was observed at least ten times. V usage is TRBV7-6 and J usage is TRBJ2-6; TRBD1 is a possible D gene (5 bases). CDR1 is SGHVS and CDR2 is FNYEAQ in the germline V gene. Trimming removed 5 bases at V and 0 bases at J, with 20 bases between. The CDR3 runs to 19 residues. CDR3: CASSKMTDYRRSGANVLTF. In nucleotides, the CDR3 is TGTGCCAGCAGCAAAATGACAGATTACCGTCGCTCTGGGGCCAACGTCCTGACTTTC. The full variable domain, rest sourced from reference TRBV7-6 and TRBJ2-6, is GAGVSQSPRYKVTKRGQDVALRCDPISGHVSLYWYRQALGQGPEFLTYFNYEAQQDKSGLPNDRFSAERPEGSISTLTIQRTEQRDSAMYRCASSKMTDYRRSGANVLTFGAGSRLTVL.

V gene TRBV20-1 combines with J gene TRBJ2-7, with 8 bases aligning to TRBD1. This CDR3 is built from 14 residues. Germline V CDR1 and CDR2: DFQATT, SNEGSKA (reference sequence). J was trimmed by 3 bases and V by 1 base; bases with no gene match: 5. CDR3 residues: CSARAQGAHYEQYF. DNA of the CDR3: TGCAGTGCTAGAGCCCAGGGGGCCCACTACGAGCAGTACTTC.

The CDR3 sequence: CASSQGGVRDTEAFF. The CDR3 coding sequence is TGTGCCAGCAGCCAAGGAGGGGTTCGAGACACTGAAGCTTTCTTT. V usage is TRBV4-2 and J usage is TRBJ1-1; TRBD1 is a possible D gene (5 bases). Germline V gene sequence: CDR1 LGHNA, CDR2 YNFKEQ. The CDR3 spans 15 residues. V lost 1 base and J 3 bases, leaving 12 bases between the germline ends.

This clonotype was detected a few times. The CDR3 region is CASSQAGSSAAYEQYF. The DNA of the CDR3 is TGCGCCAGCAGCCAGGCAGGATCTAGTGCGGCCTACGAGCAGTACTTC. The chain joins TRBV4-1 to TRBJ2-7; D gene uncertain. Germline V gene lookup returns CDR1 MGHRA and CDR2 YSYEKL. The CDR3 runs to 16 residues. Trimming cost V 3 bases and J 2 bases, with 17 bases left between them.

This clonotype occurred many times. The CDR3 reads CASKPGSSGANVLTF. CDR3 bases: TGTGCCAGTAAACCAGGGAGCTCTGGGGCCAACGTCCTGACTTTC. The rearrangement joins TRBV19 to TRBJ2-6, with D possibly called TRBD1 or TRBD2 (5 bases each). Germline CDR1 is LNHDA and CDR2 is SQIVND (reference sequence). The CDR3 contains 15 residues. Trimming cost V 7 bases and J 0 bases, with 10 bases left between them.

The V and J genes are TRBV6-5 and TRBJ1-6; D not resolved. The CDR3 runs 14 residues. CDR1 is MNHEY, CDR2 SVGAGI, per germline. V was cut by 5 bases and J by 6 bases, with 11 bases left in between. CDR3 residues: CASSTGESNSPLHF. In DNA, the CDR3 is TGTGCCAGCAGTACCGGAGAAAGTAATTCACCCCTCCACTTT.

The sample holds many counts of this clonotype. This chain connects TRBV28 to TRBJ2-5; either TRBD1 or TRBD2 may supply D (7 bases each). Germline V gene sequence: CDR1 MDHEN, CDR2 SYDVKM. V was cut by 6 bases and J by 0 bases, with 20 bases left in between. The CDR3 consists of 17 residues. CDR3 DNA: TGTGCCAGCAGAGTTAAGGGGCAGGGGGGGTACCAAGAGACCCAGTACTTC. Its protein product is CASRVKGQGGYQETQYF.

This clonotype was recorded a few times. The chain uses TRBV13 and TRBJ2-5; tentative D call: TRBD2 (5 bases). There are 16 residues in the CDR3. Deletions cut 0 bases from V and 3 bases from J, with 14 bases between. Per the germline V gene, CDR1 is PRHDT and CDR2 is FYEKMQ (reference sequence). The CDR3 sequence is CASSLGEGFSEETQYF. CDR3 in DNA: TGTGCCAGCAGCTTAGGCGAGGGCTTTTCAGAAGAGACCCAGTACTTC.

As to this clonotype: A junction end diverges from the germline sequence, so it may reflect a read error. The genes are TRBV20-1 and TRBJ2-7; D gene unclear. Germline V lookup: CDR1 DFQATT, CDR2 SNEGSKA (reference sequence). The length of the CDR3 is 13 residues. The CDR3 reads CSASPAGSCEQYF. The CDR3 DNA is TGCAGTGCTAGTCCGGCAGGCTCCTGCGAGCAGTACTTC.

This clonotype showed up many times. The chain recombines TRBV20-1 with TRBJ2-2; no firm D call. V lost 0 bases and J 5 bases, leaving 16 bases between the germline ends. There are 16 residues in the CDR3. CDR1 is DFQATT, CDR2 SNEGSKA, per germline (reference sequence). Here the CDR3 reads CSARDDRVDRTGELFF. The CDR3 coding sequence is TGCAGTGCTAGAGATGACCGGGTGGACCGTACCGGGGAGCTGTTTTTT.

On this clonotype itself: This sequence may be a read error, since a much larger clone differs from it by one base. This rearrangement joins TRBV14 to TRBJ2-3; D may match TRBD1 or TRBD2 (5 bases each). The CDR3 has 13 residues. In germline, CDR1 is SGHDN, CDR2 FVKESK. CDR3: CARSLVGDDTQYF. The CDR3 DNA reads TGTGCCCGCAGTCTTGTCGGGGACGATACGCAGTATTTT.

Only a few counts were recorded for this clonotype. V is TRBV18 and J is TRBJ2-2, with 10 bases aligning to TRBD1. After removal of 5 bases from V and 4 bases from J, the junction contained 4 bases not matched to a gene. Germline CDR1 reads KGHSH; CDR2 reads LQKENI. The CDR3 consists of 15 residues. CDR3 sequence: CASSDRGLGTGELFF. The CDR3 nucleotides are TGTGCCAGCTCAGACAGGGGGCTCGGCACCGGGGAGCTGTTTTTT.

This clonotype was counted between two and nine times. The chain is built from TRBV4-3 and TRBJ2-5; TRBD2 agrees at 9 bases. The CDR3 extends over 17 amino acids. Germline assignment: CDR1 LGHNA and CDR2 YSLEER. V dropped 1 base and J dropped 5; count of bases not matched to a gene: 11. The CDR3 coding sequence is TGCGCCAGCAGCCAAGGGCAGGTAGCGGGAGTTCAGGAGACCCAGTACTTC. This gives the protein CASSQGQVAGVQETQYF.

To note about this clonotype: Mismatch with germline at one junction end may stem from a read error. V usage is TRBV20-1 and J usage is TRBJ2-6; maybe TRBD1 (5 bases). The V gene's germline CDR1 is DFQATT and CDR2 SNEGSKA (reference sequence). The CDR3 consists of 18 residues. CDR3 coding DNA: TGCAGTGCTAGAGAGAGGCAGACCATCGTCTCTGGGGCCAGCGTCCTGACTTTC. As protein: CSARERQTIVSGASVLTF.

The chain is built from TRBV27 and TRBJ2-5; no definite D call. Germline lookup yields CDR1 MNHEY and CDR2 SMNVEV (reference sequence). V shed 3 bases and J shed 1 base, with 6 bases lying between them. The CDR3 is 13 residues long. CDR3 amino acids: CASSFISQETQYF. As DNA, the CDR3 is TGTGCCAGCAGTTTTATTAGCCAAGAGACCCAGTACTTC.

Concerning this clonotype: Just one base apart from a much larger clone, this may be a read error. V is TRBV5-1 and J is TRBJ2-7; D unclear. This CDR3 comprises 14 residues. Per germline, CDR1 SGHRS and CDR2 YFSETQ. V lost 0 bases and J lost 2, with 9 bases in between. CDR3 nucleotide sequence: TGCGCCAGCAGCTTGGAGATACGAACCTACGAGCAGTACTTC. It encodes CASSLEIRTYEQYF.